The 24 T cell receptor beta chains presented below share a single source sample, sequenced in a study of shared clonotypes between healthy human individuals (dated by TCRdb to the early 2020s). Library preparation employed the immunoSEQ multiplex PCR assay. TCRdb mirrors the immuneACCESS table, restricted to in-frame sequences. Some clones are absent from its copies; in checked studies, under half trace to an unresolved V gene, and the reason for the others is unknown. Across this sample there are some 580,000 clones, with approximately 97% seen only once. Around 0.058% of the sample is in the top ten clones. The sample comprised naive CD4+ T cells sorted from blood. The label giving this sample's cell subset or site can be read as: CD45RA+ positively selected. The receptors here all came from a woman younger than 45 in good health.

The chain uses TRBV18 and TRBJ1-1; 8 positions agree with TRBD1. CDR1 KGHSH and CDR2 LQKENI come from the germline V gene. J gave up 5 bases and V 1 base, and 18 bases lay outside the gene matches. This CDR3 region has 19 residues. The CDR3 bases are TGTGCCAGCTCACCACAGAAGATTGGAGCAGGGGGCGGCGGAACTGAAGCTTTCTTT. It specifies CASSPQKIGAGGGGTEAFF.

The V gene is TRBV5-1, the J gene TRBJ1-4; 7 bases align to TRBD1. Trimming at V came to 0 bases and at J to 8 bases, leaving 1 base not matched to a gene. Germline V CDR1 and CDR2: SGHRS, YFSETQ. The CDR3 is 13 residues long. The CDR3 reads CASSLAGGEKLFF. CDR3 nucleotide sequence: TGCGCCAGCAGCTTGGCAGGGGGGGAAAAACTGTTTTTT.

This rearrangement joins TRBV7-2 to TRBJ2-7; D not certain. Germline V gene sequence: CDR1 SGHTA, CDR2 FQGNSA. V was cut by 1 base and J by 3 bases, with 7 bases left in between. The length of the CDR3 is 13 residues. The CDR3 DNA reads TGTGCCAGCAGCTTAGACCCGGTCTACGAGCAGTACTTC. Residues: CASSLDPVYEQYF.

V usage is TRBV28 and J usage is TRBJ2-7; TRBD2 agrees at 8 bases. Losses at the gene ends were 5 bases for V and 0 bases for J; bases not matched to a gene: 6. This CDR3 comprises 15 residues. Germline loops: CDR1 MDHEN, CDR2 SYDVKM. CDR3 amino acids: CASSTAGEGSYEQYF. CDR3 coding DNA: TGTGCCAGCAGTACAGCGGGAGAGGGCTCCTACGAGCAGTACTTC.

The chain recombines TRBV29-1 with TRBJ2-7; the match to TRBD1 covers 9 bases. The V and J ends lost 5 bases and 3 bases, in that order; junction bases with no gene match: 5. This CDR3 is built from 13 residues. The germline V gene encodes CDR1 SQVTM and CDR2 ANQGSEA. DNA for the CDR3: TGCAGCGTTCAGGGACAGGGAATCTACGAGCAGTACTTC. Its protein product is CSVQGQGIYEQYF.

The J gene is TRBJ2-3, the V gene TRBV5-1; 12 nucleotides line up with TRBD2. The CDR3 length is 16 residues. Germline loops: CDR1 SGHRS, CDR2 YFSETQ. The V gene end was trimmed by 2 bases and the J gene end by 2 bases; junction bases not matched to a gene: 3. CDR3: CASSFGLAGTTDTQYF. DNA for the CDR3: TGCGCCAGCAGCTTTGGACTAGCGGGAACCACAGATACGCAGTATTTT. Full variable domain (outside the CDR3, taken from reference TRBV5-1 and TRBJ2-3): KAGVTQTPRYLIKTRGQQVTLSCSPISGHRSVSWYQQTPGQGLQFLFEYFSETQRNKGNFPGRFSGRQFSNSRSEMNVSTLELGDSALYLCASSFGLAGTTDTQYFGPGTRLTVL.

The V and J genes are TRBV27 and TRBJ2-7, with D perhaps assigned TRBD1 or TRBD2 (5 bases each). Germline-derived CDR1 and CDR2 are MNHEY and SMNVEV (reference sequence). The CDR3 has 14 amino acids. The germline V and J ends were trimmed by 5 bases and 2 bases, with 13 bases remaining between them. The CDR3 nucleotides are TGTGCCAGCAGTGATACGAGGGGCCCCTACGAGCAGTACTTC. Encoded protein: CASSDTRGPYEQYF.

V and J are TRBV7-9 and TRBJ2-7; 8 positions match TRBD2. Per the germline V gene, CDR1 is SEHNR and CDR2 is FQNEAQ (reference sequence). This CDR3 has 15 residues. V lost 5 bases to trimming and J lost 4 bases; unmatched junction nucleotides: 10. The CDR3 reads CASSQDKRERYEQYF. The CDR3 DNA sequence: TGTGCCAGCAGCCAAGATAAGCGGGAGAGGTACGAGCAGTACTTC.

The V call is TRBV28, the J call TRBJ2-2, with D possibly being TRBD2 (6 bases). The germline V and J ends were trimmed by 6 bases and 6 bases, with 11 bases remaining between them. The CDR3 is made up of 13 amino acids. Germline V gene data show CDR1 as MDHEN and CDR2 as SYDVKM. The CDR3 sequence: CASSWGLPGELFF. The DNA for the CDR3 is TGTGCCAGCAGCTGGGGACTTCCCGGGGAGCTGTTTTTT.

V gene TRBV5-1 combines with J gene TRBJ1-4; 7 bases are a match to TRBD1. The CDR3 runs 15 residues. The J segment lost 3 bases and the V segment lost 5 bases, leaving 7 bases of the junction unmatched. The V gene's germline CDR1 is SGHRS and CDR2 YFSETQ. Here the CDR3 reads CASSLTGVPNEKLFF. The CDR3 nucleotides read TGCGCCAGCAGTTTAACAGGGGTCCCTAATGAAAAACTGTTTTTT.

The chain joins TRBV7-6 to TRBJ1-1; D not resolved. The CDR3 is made up of 13 amino acids. Trimming took off 1 base at V and 1 base at J, with 4 bases between the two ends. The V gene's germline CDR1 is SGHVS and CDR2 FNYEAQ. The CDR3, as DNA: TGTGCCAGCAGCTTAGTCCAGAACACTGAAGCTTTCTTT. Protein: CASSLVQNTEAFF.

The rearrangement joins TRBV6-5 to TRBJ2-1; 7 bases are a match to TRBD1. The V segment lost 7 bases and the J segment 8 bases; nucleotides outside the gene matches: 8. Germline V CDR1 and CDR2: MNHEY, SVGAGI. The CDR3 has 13 residues. The CDR3 is CASTGGAGHEQFF. The CDR3 region has the DNA TGTGCCAGCACAGGGGGTGCAGGCCATGAGCAGTTCTTC.

The V gene is TRBV5-1, the J gene TRBJ2-7, with TRBD2 matching over 12 bases. Per the germline V gene, CDR1 is SGHRS and CDR2 is YFSETQ. V shed 0 bases and J 6 bases; nucleotides not matched to a gene: 7. The CDR3 extends over 16 amino acids. The CDR3 region has the DNA TGCGCCAGCAGCTTGGTATCGACTAGCGGGAGTATCGAGCAGTACTTC. Translation: CASSLVSTSGSIEQYF.

This chain links TRBV12-5 with TRBJ1-1; D ambiguous. Trimming removed 1 base at V and 7 bases at J, with 7 bases between. The CDR3 is 12 amino acids. CDR1 is LGHNT and CDR2 is FRNRAP in the germline V gene. The CDR3 region is CASGLATREAFF. The CDR3 nucleotides are TGTGCTAGTGGTTTGGCCACCCGTGAAGCTTTCTTT.

The J gene is TRBJ2-1, the V gene TRBV28, with D perhaps being TRBD1 or TRBD2 (6 bases each). This CDR3 region has 15 residues. Trimming left V 2 bases short and J 6 bases short, with 14 bases between. Germline-derived CDR1 and CDR2 are MDHEN and SYDVKM. The CDR3 nucleotides are TGTGCCAGCAGTTTAGGGGGGCTAGCGACCAATGAGCAGTTCTTC. Protein sequence: CASSLGGLATNEQFF. Looking up the rest from reference TRBV28 and TRBJ2-1 gives the full variable domain: DVKVTQSSRYLVKRTGEKVFLECVQDMDHENMFWYRQDPGLGLRLIYFSYDVKMKEKGDIPEGYSVSREKKERFSLILESASTNQTSMYLCASSLGGLATNEQFFGPGTRLTVL.

V and J are TRBV6-1 and TRBJ2-7, with unresolved D. The CDR3 length is 13 residues. Per germline, CDR1 MNHNS and CDR2 SASEGT. Trimming took 4 bases from V and 5 from J, leaving 12 bases between them. DNA of the CDR3: TGTGCCAGCAGTGTGAACCGTCCCCACGAGCAGTACTTC. Its translation: CASSVNRPHEQYF.

This clone showed up just once. The chain couples TRBV11-2 to TRBJ2-2; 16 bases are a match to TRBD2. J was trimmed by 6 bases and V by 4 bases; bases with no gene match: 8. The germline gives CDR1 SGHAT, CDR2 FQNNGV. CDR3 length equals 18 residues. This CDR3 reads CASSSGTSGRALPGELFF. CDR3 sequence (DNA): TGTGCCAGCAGCTCCGGGACTAGCGGGAGGGCCCTCCCCGGGGAGCTGTTTTTT.

This clone appeared a single time. The chain has TRBV6-1 and TRBJ2-1; 10 positions match TRBD2. V dropped 2 bases and J dropped 7; count of bases not matched to a gene: 11. The germline gives CDR1 MNHNS, CDR2 SASEGT. This CDR3 has 17 residues. CDR3 in amino acids: CASSEFRLAGVRNEQFF. CDR3 bases: TGTGCCAGCAGTGAATTCCGGCTAGCGGGAGTTCGGAATGAGCAGTTCTTC.

This rearrangement joins TRBV28 to TRBJ2-7, with D hard to call. The V end lost 3 bases, the J end lost 10 bases, and 13 bases lay between the germline ends. The CDR3 runs to 12 residues. Germline CDR1 reads MDHEN; CDR2 reads SYDVKM. This CDR3 reads CASSFVGLRQYF. CDR3 bases: TGTGCCAGCAGTTTTGTAGGTCTCCGCCAGTACTTC.

The chain combines TRBV29-1 with TRBJ1-2; no definite D call. The CDR3 length is 13 residues. The germline CDR1 and CDR2 sequences are SQVTM and ANQGSEA. V was shortened by 4 bases and J by 4 bases, with 13 bases between the two germline ends. DNA for the CDR3: TGCAGCGTTGTGTCCGAGAGAGCCTATGGCTACACCTTC. Translating it yields CSVVSERAYGYTF.

The V gene is TRBV9, the J gene TRBJ2-2; D remains unclear. The V end was cut by 3 bases, the J end by 4 bases, with 19 bases between. This CDR3 has 17 residues. Germline CDR1 SGDLS, CDR2 YYNGEE. The CDR3 DNA reads TGTGCCAGCAGCGCCACCCCTGTCCAGGCTACCACCGGGGAGCTGTTTTTT. Residues: CASSATPVQATTGELFF.

This rearrangement joins TRBV10-3 to TRBJ2-3, with 8 bases lining up with TRBD1. The CDR3 runs to 15 residues. Per the germline V gene, CDR1 is ENHRY and CDR2 is SYGVKD. Trimming took 6 bases from V and 2 from J; bases not matched to a gene: 7. The CDR3 DNA is TGTGCCATCAGCGAGACAGGGGACTCCACAGATACGCAGTATTTT. It yields the protein CAISETGDSTDTQYF.

V is TRBV7-3 and J is TRBJ2-3; D is undetermined. This CDR3 comprises 14 residues. Per the germline V gene, CDR1 is SGHTA and CDR2 is FQGTGA. Deletions cut 1 base from V and 2 bases from J, with 7 bases between. As DNA, the CDR3 is TGTGCCAGCAGCTTAAGCAGCTACACAGATACGCAGTATTTT. Amino acids: CASSLSSYTDTQYF.

This clone was picked up one time. Different DNA sequences within this sample yield the same CDR3. The V call is TRBV7-9, the J call TRBJ2-5; 9 bases fit TRBD1. The V and J ends lost 5 bases and 5 bases, in that order; junction bases with no gene match: 6. Germline CDR1 is SEHNR and CDR2 is FQNEAQ (reference sequence). This CDR3 contains 14 residues. The CDR3 spells CASSPGTGRETQYF. The DNA of the CDR3 is TGTGCCAGCAGCCCCGGGACAGGGAGGGAGACCCAGTACTTC.